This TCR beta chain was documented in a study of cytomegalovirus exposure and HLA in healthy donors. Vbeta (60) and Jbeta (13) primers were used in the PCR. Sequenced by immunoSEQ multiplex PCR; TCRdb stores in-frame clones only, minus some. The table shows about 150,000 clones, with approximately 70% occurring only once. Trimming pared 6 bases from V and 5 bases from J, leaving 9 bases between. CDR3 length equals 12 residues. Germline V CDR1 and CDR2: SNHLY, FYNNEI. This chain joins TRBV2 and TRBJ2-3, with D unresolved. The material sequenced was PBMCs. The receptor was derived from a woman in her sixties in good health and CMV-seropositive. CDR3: CASRITGDTQYF. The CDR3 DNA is TGTGCCAGCAGGATTACTGGAGATACGCAGTATTTT.